This TCR beta chain emerged from a study of shared clonotypes between healthy human individuals. CDR1 is SNHLY, CDR2 FYNNEI, per germline. The CDR3 length is 13 residues. V lost 10 bases to trimming and J lost 1 base; unmatched junction nucleotides: 4. Healthy HIV-negative adults without recent acute infections or vaccinations served as donors. Investigators divided CD4+ cells into CD45RA+ naive and CD45RA-negative memory subsets. Study-wide points: In a few donors, around 4.8% of naive CD4 clonotypes appeared in common.

This clone was observed a single time. No antigen is known for it. Clones were read by immunoSEQ multiplex PCR, and TCRdb kept only the in-frame ones, dropping some. This sample has a few million clones, with just over 90% found just once. V is TRBV2 and J is TRBJ2-7, with 10 positions matching TRBD2. The clonotype was recovered from a man younger than 35 in good health. Some clones in this sample may be carry-over from other donors' samples. What was sequenced was naive CD4+ T cells from PBMCs. Regarding subset: CD45RA+ positively selected. The CDR3 reads CATGLAESYEQYF. As DNA, the CDR3 is TGTGCCACAGGACTAGCGGAATCCTACGAGCAGTACTTC.